The 32 T cell receptor beta chains below all came from one sample that was sequenced in a study of CD8+ T cells in alopecia areata. Regarding treatment: oral pan-JAK inhibitor, 5-10 mg twice daily. Once RNA had been extracted, it was reverse transcribed into cDNA to act as the sequencing template. Profiling relied on immunoSEQ multiplex PCR, and the TCRdb table lists in-frame clones only, not all of them. The data contain around 300,000 clones, about 62% of them seen just once; the ten biggest clones take up around 0.84%. The starting material was CD4+ T cells sorted from blood, obtained at approximately week 51, from a patient treated with tofacitinib. These TCRs come from a human donor with alopecia areata.

About this clone itself: The same CDR3 can be traced to other DNA sequences in this sample. V and J are TRBV9 and TRBJ2-1; TRBD2 is a possible D gene (7 bases). The CDR3 runs 15 residues. In germline, CDR1 is SGDLS, CDR2 YYNGEE. V was pared by 2 bases and J by 0 bases, with 9 bases between. CDR3 in amino acids: CASSVAGASYNEQFF. CDR3 in DNA: TGTGCCAGCAGCGTTGCGGGGGCCTCCTACAATGAGCAGTTCTTC.

The chain is built from TRBV27 and TRBJ2-2; tentative D call: TRBD2 (6 bases). V gave up 4 bases and J gave up 2 bases, with 11 bases separating them. The CDR3 extends over 15 amino acids. From germline, CDR1 is MNHEY and CDR2 SMNVEV (reference sequence). CDR3 sequence reads: CASSSRLVNTGELFF. The CDR3 DNA is TGTGCCAGCAGTTCCCGACTAGTAAACACCGGGGAGCTGTTTTTT.

The rearrangement links TRBV29-1 to TRBJ2-5; tentatively, D is TRBD2 (7 bases). The CDR3 spans 17 residues. V was cut by 0 bases and J by 5 bases, with 22 bases left in between. In germline, CDR1 is SQVTM, CDR2 ANQGSEA. The DNA of the CDR3 is TGCAGCGTTGAAGATCTTCGCCAGGGGCGGGGGTTGGAGACCCAGTACTTC. It is translated as CSVEDLRQGRGLETQYF.

This chain links TRBV9 with TRBJ2-7; D remains unclear. CDR3 size: 13 residues. Germline CDR1 reads SGDLS; CDR2 reads YYNGEE. The V end was cut by 0 bases, the J end by 2 bases, with 6 bases between. The DNA of the CDR3 is TGTGCCAGCAGCGTAGCTCCGGCCTACGAGCAGTACTTC. It yields the protein CASSVAPAYEQYF.

V is TRBV11-3 and J is TRBJ2-1, with 13 bases fitting TRBD2. Germline V gives CDR1 SGHNT, CDR2 YENEEA. J gave up 5 bases and V 3 bases, and 1 base lay outside the gene matches. The CDR3 is made up of 15 amino acids. CDR3 amino acids: CASSLGLAGNNEQFF. The CDR3 nucleotides are TGTGCCAGCAGCTTGGGACTAGCGGGGAACAATGAGCAGTTCTTC.

This clone occurred a few times. The V call is TRBV7-9, the J call TRBJ2-1; D is unclear. CDR1 is SEHNR and CDR2 is FQNEAQ in the germline V gene (reference sequence). The CDR3 runs to 11 residues. Trimming removed 5 bases at V and 4 bases at J, with 3 bases between. CDR3 residues: CASSAYNEQFF. CDR3 bases: TGTGCCAGCAGCGCGTACAATGAGCAGTTCTTC.

The rearrangement uses TRBV29-1 and TRBJ1-2; TRBD1 agrees at 7 bases. Germline V gives CDR1 SQVTM, CDR2 ANQGSEA. Losses at the gene ends were 6 bases for V and 0 bases for J; bases not matched to a gene: 10. The CDR3 spans 15 residues. Here the CDR3 reads CSVDETGKANYGYTF. CDR3 bases: TGCAGCGTCGACGAGACAGGGAAAGCTAACTATGGCTACACCTTC.

The chain joins TRBV30 to TRBJ2-7, with no clear D. Germline V lookup: CDR1 GTSNPN, CDR2 SVGIG (reference sequence). Trimming removed 3 bases at V and 0 bases at J, with 6 bases between. The CDR3 consists of 12 residues. The CDR3 coding sequence is TGTGCCTGGAGCGGGTTCTCCTACGAGCAGTACTTC. It translates to CAWSGFSYEQYF.

The chain employs TRBV5-6 and TRBJ1-4, with D possibly TRBD1 on 6 matching bases. The CDR3 loop spans 13 amino acids. V lost 2 bases and J 6 bases, leaving 8 bases between the germline ends. Germline V gene lookup returns CDR1 SGHDT and CDR2 YYEEEE. In DNA, the CDR3 is TGTGCCAGCAGCTTTAGGACAGATGAAAAACTGTTTTTT. Translated, it gives CASSFRTDEKLFF.

This clone occurred many times. The rearrangement joins TRBV14 to TRBJ1-3; tentatively, D is TRBD1 (6 bases). V lost 1 base and J 2 bases, leaving 9 bases between the germline ends. The CDR3 spans 15 residues. The germline CDR1 and CDR2 sequences are SGHDN and FVKESK. This chain's CDR3 is CASSQVAGAGNTIYF. The CDR3 nucleotides read TGTGCCAGCAGCCAAGTGGCAGGGGCTGGAAACACCATATATTTT.

This clone was recorded a few times. The CDR3 nucleotides read TGTGCCAGCAGCTGGGGGAGGCAGAACACTGAAGCTTTCTTT. It translates to CASSWGRQNTEAFF. This chain connects TRBV11-2 to TRBJ1-1; maybe TRBD1 (5 bases). V lost 4 bases and J lost 1, with 10 bases in between. Germline CDR1 and CDR2: SGHAT and FQNNGV. CDR3 length: 14 amino acids.

CDR3 nucleotides: TGCGCCAGCAGTCCTAGCGGGGGTGATACGCAGTATTTT. Translation: CASSPSGGDTQYF. This chain connects TRBV10-1 to TRBJ2-3; the match to TRBD2 covers 10 bases. Looked up from germline, CDR1 is WNHNN and CDR2 is SYGVQD (reference sequence). This CDR3 region has 13 residues. Germline trimming cut 5 bases from V and 6 bases from J; bases unmatched to any gene: 2.

The chain is built from TRBV14 and TRBJ2-5; perhaps TRBD1 as D (5 bases). Deletions cut 2 bases from V and 5 bases from J, with 15 bases between. The CDR3 totals 15 residues. CDR1 SGHDN and CDR2 FVKESK come from the germline V gene. CDR3 sequence: CASSQFWTQGETQYF. As DNA, the CDR3 is TGTGCCAGCAGCCAATTTTGGACACAAGGGGAGACCCAGTACTTC.

The J gene is TRBJ1-1, the V gene TRBV7-9, with D possibly TRBD1 on 6 matching bases. Germline CDR1 SEHNR, CDR2 FQNEAQ (reference sequence). There are 15 residues in the CDR3. V was clipped by 2 bases and J by 2 bases, with 12 bases between them. This CDR3 reads CASSLNTGHNTEAFF. The DNA for the CDR3 is TGTGCCAGCAGCTTAAACACGGGACACAACACTGAAGCTTTCTTT.

The chain combines TRBV5-1 with TRBJ2-7; D could derive from TRBD1 or TRBD2 (5 bases each). The germline V gene encodes CDR1 SGHRS and CDR2 YFSETQ. The CDR3 extends over 12 amino acids. With 8 bases removed from V and 1 base from J, the gap between germline ends came to 10 bases. Here the CDR3 DNA reads TGCGCCAGTCGGGACCCTTCCTACGAGCAGTACTTC. It is translated as CASRDPSYEQYF. Complete variable domain (other parts from reference TRBV5-1 and TRBJ2-7): KAGVTQTPRYLIKTRGQQVTLSCSPISGHRSVSWYQQTPGQGLQFLFEYFSETQRNKGNFPGRFSGRQFSNSRSEMNVSTLELGDSALYLCASRDPSYEQYFGPGTRLTVT.

This sequence joins TRBV6-5 and TRBJ2-3, with D hard to call. Germline V gene lookup returns CDR1 MNHEY and CDR2 SVGAGI. The V end lost 10 bases, the J end lost 1 base, and 12 bases lay between the germline ends. CDR3 length equals 13 residues. CDR3 region: CAIRRRRTDTQYF. CDR3 bases: TGTGCCATCAGGCGCCGGCGCACAGATACGCAGTATTTT.

The CDR3: CASSQELTNYGYTF. The CDR3 bases are TGCGCCAGCAGCCAAGAACTGACTAACTATGGCTACACCTTC. J is TRBJ1-2 and V is TRBV4-1, with D unresolved. V was shortened by 0 bases and J by 0 bases, with 5 bases between the two germline ends. The CDR3 sequence is 14 residues long. The germline gives CDR1 MGHRA, CDR2 YSYEKL.

The V and J genes are TRBV27 and TRBJ2-2, with D maybe TRBD2 (5 bases). Trimming pared 6 bases from V and 3 bases from J, leaving 11 bases between. Looked up from germline, CDR1 is MNHEY and CDR2 is SMNVEV (reference sequence). CDR3 length: 14 residues. The CDR3, as DNA: TGTGCCAGCAGCAGAGAGCGGTACACCGGGGAGCTGTTTTTT. Its protein is CASSRERYTGELFF.

The V and J genes are TRBV20-1 and TRBJ2-1; possible D gene TRBD2, 6 bases. In germline, CDR1 is DFQATT, CDR2 SNEGSKA (reference sequence). This CDR3 spans 11 amino acids. Trimming pared 6 bases from V and 9 bases from J, leaving 12 bases between. As DNA, the CDR3 is TGCAGTGCCCCAAGGGGAGGTGAGCAGTTCTTC. Encoded protein: CSAPRGGEQFF.

The gene calls are TRBV4-2 and TRBJ1-2, with 11 bases aligning to TRBD1. V lost 3 bases to trimming and J lost 10 bases; unmatched junction nucleotides: 7. The CDR3 extends over 14 amino acids. Germline CDR1 and CDR2: LGHNA and YNFKEQ. For the CDR3, the DNA is TGTGCCAGCAGCCAGGACCGGGACAGGGGGGACTACACCTTC. Its protein is CASSQDRDRGDYTF.

This rearrangement joins TRBV19 to TRBJ2-4, with D perhaps matching TRBD1 or TRBD2 (5 bases each). Germline V CDR1 and CDR2: LNHDA, SQIVND (reference sequence). The V end lost 0 bases, the J end lost 4 bases, and 10 bases lay between the germline ends. The CDR3 covers 15 residues. CDR3 coding DNA: TGTGCCAGTAGTATAGAAGGGACGATGAAAAACATTCAGTACTTC. It specifies CASSIEGTMKNIQYF.

This clone was observed a few times. The chain links TRBV14 to TRBJ2-5; D is uncertain. The CDR3 spans 13 residues. Looked up from germline, CDR1 is SGHDN and CDR2 is FVKESK. V gave up 1 base and J gave up 5 bases, with 8 bases separating them. The CDR3 loop reads CASSQARMETQYF. DNA for the CDR3: TGTGCCAGCAGCCAAGCGAGGATGGAGACCCAGTACTTC.

J is TRBJ2-7 and V is TRBV28; D possibly corresponds to TRBD1 (6 bases). Germline CDR1 reads MDHEN; CDR2 reads SYDVKM. The germline V and J ends were trimmed by 5 bases and 7 bases, with 18 bases remaining between them. This CDR3 contains 14 residues. Here the CDR3 DNA reads TGTGCCAGCAGTCCCTGGGACACCCGCTTTGAGCAGTACTTC. It is translated as CASSPWDTRFEQYF.

This sequence joins TRBV30 and TRBJ2-7, with 7 bases that match TRBD1. Losses at the gene ends were 0 bases for V and 3 bases for J; bases not matched to a gene: 8. CDR1 and CDR2 (germline): GTSNPN, SVGIG (reference sequence). The CDR3 loop spans 15 amino acids. The CDR3 is CAWSVRGQGIYEQYF. In nucleotides, the CDR3 is TGTGCCTGGAGTGTAAGGGGGCAGGGGATCTACGAGCAGTACTTC.

The V and J genes are TRBV27 and TRBJ1-2; 8 bases align to TRBD1. Germline CDR1 and CDR2: MNHEY and SMNVEV (reference sequence). The trim removed 4 bases at V and 5 bases at J, leaving 6 bases unmatched. The CDR3 contains 14 residues. DNA for the CDR3: TGTGCCAGCAGTTGGGCAGGGGGCAGGTATGGCTACACCTTC. Amino acid sequence: CASSWAGGRYGYTF.

In DNA, the CDR3 is TGTGCCAGCAGTGTCGTTCAGGAAAGCTCCTACGAGCAGTACTTC. Translating it yields CASSVVQESSYEQYF. The chain links TRBV6-1 to TRBJ2-7; D remains unclear. This CDR3 has 15 residues. Trimming removed 4 bases from V and 0 bases from J, with 13 bases in between. Germline CDR1 and CDR2: MNHNS and SASEGT.

The chain combines TRBV30 with TRBJ1-2, with a possible D match to TRBD1 (5 bases). Germline-derived CDR1 and CDR2 are GTSNPN and SVGIG (reference sequence). V shed 2 bases and J shed 9 bases, with 19 bases lying between them. CDR3 length: 14 residues. The CDR3 loop is CAWSSGSGGWSYTF. The CDR3 coding sequence is TGTGCCTGGAGTTCTGGCAGTGGGGGGTGGAGCTACACCTTC.

This clone was seen only a few times. V usage is TRBV9 and J usage is TRBJ2-7, with 16 bases identical to TRBD2. Trimming at V came to 3 bases and at J to 4 bases, leaving 13 bases not matched to a gene. The CDR3 is 19 residues long. CDR1 and CDR2 (germline): SGDLS, YYNGEE. The CDR3 region has the DNA TGTGCCAGCAGCGCAAGTGGGACTAGCGGGGGGGCCGTCGCATACGAGCAGTACTTC. It specifies CASSASGTSGGAVAYEQYF.

The chain combines TRBV11-1 with TRBJ2-5; a weak D match, TRBD2 (6 bases). V was clipped by 6 bases and J by 5 bases, with 16 bases between them. The CDR3 is made up of 14 amino acids. The germline V gene encodes CDR1 SGHAT and CDR2 FQDESV (reference sequence). The CDR3 sequence is CASSNDPRGETQYF. As DNA, the CDR3 is TGTGCCAGCAGTAACGACCCTCGGGGGGAGACCCAGTACTTC.

This clone appeared a few times. V gene TRBV14 combines with J gene TRBJ1-2; 7 nucleotides match TRBD1. Unmatched junction bases numbered 6, after V lost 4 bases and J lost 4 bases. Germline loops: CDR1 SGHDN, CDR2 FVKESK. CDR3 length equals 14 residues. CDR3 region: CASSPGTDLYGYTF. The CDR3 bases are TGTGCCAGCAGCCCCGGGACAGACCTCTATGGCTACACCTTC.

V and J are TRBV7-2 and TRBJ2-1; D not certain. This CDR3 contains 13 residues. Per germline, CDR1 SGHTA and CDR2 FQGNSA. Trimming cost V 1 base and J 4 bases, with 5 bases left between them. The CDR3 nucleotides read TGTGCCAGCAGCTTAGACAGTTACAATGAGCAGTTCTTC. The encoded protein is CASSLDSYNEQFF. Using reference TRBV7-2 and TRBJ2-1 for the parts outside the CDR3, the full variable domain is GAGVSQSPSNKVTEKGKDVELRCDPISGHTALYWYRQSLGQGLEFLIYFQGNSAPDKSGLPSDRFSAERTGGSVSTLTIQRTQQEDSAVYLCASSLDSYNEQFFGPGTRLTVL.

The chain has TRBV29-1 and TRBJ1-1, with a weak D call TRBD1 (6 bases). This CDR3 contains 16 residues. Trimming removed 2 bases from V and 4 bases from J, with 20 bases in between. Germline CDR1 and CDR2: SQVTM and ANQGSEA. As DNA, the CDR3 is TGCAGCGTTGAATACGGGGGCAGAGGGTTGAGCACTGAAGCTTTCTTT. Translating it yields CSVEYGGRGLSTEAFF.